This TCR beta chain was retrieved from a study of blood T cells in healthy people across ages. The V gene lost 1 base and the J gene lost 3 bases, with 10 bases spanning the gap. Germline lookup yields CDR1 LGHDT and CDR2 YNNKEL (reference sequence). This CDR3 comprises 14 residues. For every donor, a draw yielded roughly 10 milliliters of peripheral blood. Alongside a J-beta primer mix, a sample-barcoded 5' primer served in a second PCR lasting roughly 6 to 12 cycles. One entry per CDR3 protein, called by TCRdb with MiXCR from the 5' RACE reads. The profile covers 1.4 million or so distinct CDR3 sequences, with about 42% appearing a single time and approximately 4.1% taken by the ten largest.

The receptor was derived from a woman younger than 30 in good health. The V gene is TRBV3-1, the J gene TRBJ2-7; possibly TRBD2 for D (5 bases). Specimen: blood. CDR3 region: CASSQAVRDYEQYF. The CDR3 nucleotides read TGTGCCAGCAGCCAAGCTGTGAGGGACTACGAGCAGTACTTC.